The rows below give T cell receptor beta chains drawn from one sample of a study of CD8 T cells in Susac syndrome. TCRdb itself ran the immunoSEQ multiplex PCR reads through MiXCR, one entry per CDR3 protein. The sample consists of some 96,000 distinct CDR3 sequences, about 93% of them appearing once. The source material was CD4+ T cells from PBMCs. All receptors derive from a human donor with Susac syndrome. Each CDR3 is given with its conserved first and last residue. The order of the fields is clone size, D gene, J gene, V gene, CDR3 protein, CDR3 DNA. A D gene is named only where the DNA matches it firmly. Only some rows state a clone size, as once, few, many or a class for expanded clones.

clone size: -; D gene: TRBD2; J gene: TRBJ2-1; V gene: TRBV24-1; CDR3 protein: CATSDPSSGSSYNEQFF; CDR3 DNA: TGTGCCACCAGTGATCCTTCTAGCGGCAGCTCCTACAATGAGCAGTTCTTC
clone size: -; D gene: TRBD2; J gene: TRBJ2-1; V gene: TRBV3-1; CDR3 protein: CASSPSGGRVNNEQFF; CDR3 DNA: TGTGCCAGCAGCCCTAGCGGGGGGAGAGTTAACAATGAGCAGTTCTTC
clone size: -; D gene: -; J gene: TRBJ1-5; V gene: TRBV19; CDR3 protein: CASRPGRINNQPQHF; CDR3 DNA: TGTGCCAGCCGGCCAGGACGGATCAACAATCAGCCCCAGCATTTT
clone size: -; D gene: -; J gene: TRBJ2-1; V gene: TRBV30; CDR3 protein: CASPWQQSSYNEQFF; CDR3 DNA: TGTGCCTCCCCGTGGCAGCAAAGCTCCTACAATGAGCAGTTCTTC
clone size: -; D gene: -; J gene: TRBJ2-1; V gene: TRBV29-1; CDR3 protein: CSVEVPPFNEQFF; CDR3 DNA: TGCAGCGTTGAAGTCCCCCCCTTTAATGAGCAGTTCTTC
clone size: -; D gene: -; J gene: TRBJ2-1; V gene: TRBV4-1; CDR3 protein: CASSQDLPLAEQFF; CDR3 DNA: TGCGCCAGCAGCCAAGATTTGCCACTAGCCGAGCAGTTCTTC
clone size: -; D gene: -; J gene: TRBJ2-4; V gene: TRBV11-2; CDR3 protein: CASRAPGNIQYF; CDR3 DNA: TGTGCCAGCAGGGCTCCCGGGAACATTCAGTACTTC
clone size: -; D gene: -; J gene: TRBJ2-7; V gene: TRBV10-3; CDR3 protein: CAISETNYEQYF; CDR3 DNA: TGTGCCATCAGTGAGACAAACTACGAGCAGTACTTC
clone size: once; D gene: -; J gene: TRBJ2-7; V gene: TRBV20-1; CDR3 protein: CSARGYEQYF; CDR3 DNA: TGCAGTGCTAGAGGCTACGAGCAGTACTTC
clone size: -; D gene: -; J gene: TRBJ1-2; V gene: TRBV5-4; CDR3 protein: CASSAAGGADYGYTF; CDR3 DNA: TGTGCCAGCAGCGCGGCTGGGGGCGCGGACTATGGCTACACCTTC
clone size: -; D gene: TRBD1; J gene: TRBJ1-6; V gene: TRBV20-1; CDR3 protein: CSATGQANSPLHF; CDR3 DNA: TGCAGTGCTACGGGACAGGCTAATTCACCCCTCCACTTT
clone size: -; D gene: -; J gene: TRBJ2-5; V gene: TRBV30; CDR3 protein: CACNRVRQETQYF; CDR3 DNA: TGTGCCTGTAACAGGGTTCGTCAAGAGACCCAGTACTTC
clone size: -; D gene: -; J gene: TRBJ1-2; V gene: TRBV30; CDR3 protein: CAWSVNGAYGYTF; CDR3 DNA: TGTGCCTGGAGTGTAAATGGGGCCTATGGCTACACCTTC
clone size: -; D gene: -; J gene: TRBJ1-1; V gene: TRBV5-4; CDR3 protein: CASSWTSAWWTEAFF; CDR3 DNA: TGTGCCAGCAGCTGGACCTCGGCGTGGTGGACTGAAGCTTTCTTT
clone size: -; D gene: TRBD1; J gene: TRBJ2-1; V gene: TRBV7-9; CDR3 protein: CASSLIGTGASDEQFF; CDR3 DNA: TGTGCCAGCAGCTTAATCGGAACAGGGGCTTCGGATGAGCAGTTCTTC
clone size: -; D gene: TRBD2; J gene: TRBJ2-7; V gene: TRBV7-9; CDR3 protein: CASSRGGTDEQYF; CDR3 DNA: TGTGCCAGCAGCCGGGGAGGGACGGACGAGCAGTACTTC
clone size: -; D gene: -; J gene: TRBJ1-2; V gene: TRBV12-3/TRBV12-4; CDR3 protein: CASSLENNYGYTF; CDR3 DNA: TGTGCCAGCAGTTTAGAGAATAACTATGGCTACACCTTC
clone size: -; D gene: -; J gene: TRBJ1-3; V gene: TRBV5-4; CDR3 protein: CASSRQSSGNTIYF; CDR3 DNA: TGTGCCAGCAGCAGACAGAGCTCTGGAAACACCATATATTTT
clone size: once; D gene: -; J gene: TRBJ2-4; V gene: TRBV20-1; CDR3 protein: CSATEAKNIQYF; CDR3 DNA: TGCAGTGCCACCGAGGCCAAAAACATTCAGTACTTC
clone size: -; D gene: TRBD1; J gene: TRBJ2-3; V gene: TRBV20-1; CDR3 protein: CSAAQTGDITDTQYF; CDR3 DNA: TGCAGTGCTGCCCAGACAGGGGACATCACAGATACGCAGTATTTT
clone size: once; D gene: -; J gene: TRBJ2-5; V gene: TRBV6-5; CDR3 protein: CASSVGGSPQETQYF; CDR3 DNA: TGTGCCAGCAGCGTCGGAGGGAGCCCCCAAGAGACCCAGTACTTC
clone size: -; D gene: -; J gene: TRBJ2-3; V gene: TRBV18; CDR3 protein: CASSPRMTESSTDTQYF; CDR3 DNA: TGTGCCAGCTCACCGCGTATGACTGAATCTAGCACAGATACGCAGTATTTT
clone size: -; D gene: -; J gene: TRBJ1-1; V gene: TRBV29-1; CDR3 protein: CSTYAGVNTEAFF; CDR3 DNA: TGCAGCACCTACGCAGGGGTGAACACTGAAGCTTTCTTT
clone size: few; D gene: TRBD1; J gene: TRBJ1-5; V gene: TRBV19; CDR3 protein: CASSLGQGYQPQHF; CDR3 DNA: TGTGCCTCCAGTTTGGGACAGGGATATCAGCCCCAGCATTTT
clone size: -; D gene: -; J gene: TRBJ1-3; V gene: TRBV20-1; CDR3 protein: CSARDLRGLGNTIYF; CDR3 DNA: TGCAGTGCTAGAGATCTTCGGGGGTTAGGAAACACCATATATTTT
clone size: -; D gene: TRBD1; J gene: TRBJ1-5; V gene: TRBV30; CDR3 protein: CAWSASRGLRSNQPQHF; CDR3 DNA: TGTGCCTGGAGTGCTTCAAGGGGGCTTCGGAGCAATCAGCCCCAGCATTTT
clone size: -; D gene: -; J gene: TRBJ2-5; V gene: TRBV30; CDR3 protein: CAWRESPGGGETQYF; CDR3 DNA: TGTGCCTGGAGGGAGTCCCCCGGAGGCGGCGAGACCCAGTACTTC
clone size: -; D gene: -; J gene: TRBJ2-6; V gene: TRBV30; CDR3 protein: CACHLGSGANVLTF; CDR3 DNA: TGTGCCTGCCACCTCGGGTCTGGGGCCAACGTCCTGACTTTC